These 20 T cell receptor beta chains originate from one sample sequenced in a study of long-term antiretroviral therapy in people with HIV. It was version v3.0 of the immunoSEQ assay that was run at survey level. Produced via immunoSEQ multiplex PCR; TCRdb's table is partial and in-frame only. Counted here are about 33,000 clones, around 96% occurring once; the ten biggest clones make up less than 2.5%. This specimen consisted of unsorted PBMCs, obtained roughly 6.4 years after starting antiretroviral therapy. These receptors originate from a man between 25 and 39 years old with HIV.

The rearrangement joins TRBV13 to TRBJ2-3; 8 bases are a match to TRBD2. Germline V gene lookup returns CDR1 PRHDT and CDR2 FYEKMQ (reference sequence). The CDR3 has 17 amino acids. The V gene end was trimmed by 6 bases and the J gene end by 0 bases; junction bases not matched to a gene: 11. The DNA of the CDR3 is TGTGCCAGCAGAGCTCGGGGGGGCTTCTCCAGCACAGATACGCAGTATTTT. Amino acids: CASRARGGFSSTDTQYF.

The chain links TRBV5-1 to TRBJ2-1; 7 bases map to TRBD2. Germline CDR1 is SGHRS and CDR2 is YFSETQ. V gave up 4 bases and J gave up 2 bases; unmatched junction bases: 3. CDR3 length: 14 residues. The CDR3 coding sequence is TGCGCCAGCAGCGGGGGGGTTCCCTACAATGAGCAGTTCTTC. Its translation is CASSGGVPYNEQFF. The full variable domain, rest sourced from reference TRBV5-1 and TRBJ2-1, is KAGVTQTPRYLIKTRGQQVTLSCSPISGHRSVSWYQQTPGQGLQFLFEYFSETQRNKGNFPGRFSGRQFSNSRSEMNVSTLELGDSALYLCASSGGVPYNEQFFGPGTRLTVL.

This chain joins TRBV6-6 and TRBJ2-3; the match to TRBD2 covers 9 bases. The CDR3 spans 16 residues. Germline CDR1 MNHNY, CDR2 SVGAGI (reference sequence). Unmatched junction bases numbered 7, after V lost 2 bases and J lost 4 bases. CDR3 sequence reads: CASSYGPAGGSDTQYF. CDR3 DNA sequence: TGTGCCAGCAGTTACGGTCCAGCGGGGGGATCAGATACGCAGTATTTT.

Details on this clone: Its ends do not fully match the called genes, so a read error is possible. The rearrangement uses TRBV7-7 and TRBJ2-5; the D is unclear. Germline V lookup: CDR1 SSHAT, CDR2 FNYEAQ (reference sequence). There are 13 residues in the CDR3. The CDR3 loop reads CASSDRPLGTQYF. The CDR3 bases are TGTGCTAGCAGCGATAGGCCCCTTGGGACCCAGTACTTC.

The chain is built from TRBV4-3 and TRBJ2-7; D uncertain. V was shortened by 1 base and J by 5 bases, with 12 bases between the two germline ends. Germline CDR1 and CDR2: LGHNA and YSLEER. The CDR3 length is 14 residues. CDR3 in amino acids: CASSQVHLKDEQYF. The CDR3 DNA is TGCGCCAGCAGCCAAGTCCACCTGAAAGACGAGCAGTACTTC.

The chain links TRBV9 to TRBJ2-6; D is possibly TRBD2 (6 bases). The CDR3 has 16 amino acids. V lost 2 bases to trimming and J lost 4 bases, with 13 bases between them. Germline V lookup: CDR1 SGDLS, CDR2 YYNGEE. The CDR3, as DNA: TGTGCCAGCAGCGTTGGGGGAGGAGCCGGGGCCAACGTCCTGACTTTC. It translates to CASSVGGGAGANVLTF.

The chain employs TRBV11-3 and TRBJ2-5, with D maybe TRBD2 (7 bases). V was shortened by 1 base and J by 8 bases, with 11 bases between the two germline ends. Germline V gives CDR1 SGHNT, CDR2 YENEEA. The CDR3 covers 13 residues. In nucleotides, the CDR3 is TGTGCCAGCAGCTTAGTTTGGGGGGGCACCCAGTACTTC. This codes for CASSLVWGGTQYF.

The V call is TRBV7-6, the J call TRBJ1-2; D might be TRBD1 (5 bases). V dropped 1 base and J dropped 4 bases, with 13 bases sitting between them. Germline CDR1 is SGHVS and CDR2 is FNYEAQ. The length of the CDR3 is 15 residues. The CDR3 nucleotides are TGTGCCAGCAGCTTAGAGTCAGGGATCCGCTATGGCTACACCTTC. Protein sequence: CASSLESGIRYGYTF.

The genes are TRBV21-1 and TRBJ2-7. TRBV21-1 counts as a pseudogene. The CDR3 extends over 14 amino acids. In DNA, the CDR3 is TGTGCCAGCAGCAAAGACGGGGCCAGCTACGAGCAGTACTTC. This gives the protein CASSKDGASYEQYF.

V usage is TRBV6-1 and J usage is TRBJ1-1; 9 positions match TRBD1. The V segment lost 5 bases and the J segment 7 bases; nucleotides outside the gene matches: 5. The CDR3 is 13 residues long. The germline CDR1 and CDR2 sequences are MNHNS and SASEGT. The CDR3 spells CASSLGQGLEAFF. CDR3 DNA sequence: TGTGCCAGCAGTTTGGGACAGGGCCTTGAAGCTTTCTTT.

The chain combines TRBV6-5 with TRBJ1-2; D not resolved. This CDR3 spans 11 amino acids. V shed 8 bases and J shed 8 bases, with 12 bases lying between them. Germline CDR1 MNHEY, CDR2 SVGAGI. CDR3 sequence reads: CASYGTGGYTF. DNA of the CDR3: TGTGCCAGCTACGGCACCGGCGGCTACACCTTC.

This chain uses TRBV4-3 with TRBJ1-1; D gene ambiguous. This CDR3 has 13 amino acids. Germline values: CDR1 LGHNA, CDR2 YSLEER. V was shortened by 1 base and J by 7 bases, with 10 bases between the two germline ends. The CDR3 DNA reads TGCGCCAGCAGCCAAGTCTACCGAGATGAAGCTTTCTTT. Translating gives CASSQVYRDEAFF.

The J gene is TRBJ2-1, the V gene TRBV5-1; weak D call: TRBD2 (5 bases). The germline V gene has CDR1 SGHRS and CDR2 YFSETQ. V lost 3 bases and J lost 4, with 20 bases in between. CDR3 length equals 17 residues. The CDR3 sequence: CASSSLTTTYRYNEQFF. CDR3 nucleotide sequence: TGCGCCAGCAGCTCCTTGACTACTACCTACCGGTACAATGAGCAGTTCTTC.

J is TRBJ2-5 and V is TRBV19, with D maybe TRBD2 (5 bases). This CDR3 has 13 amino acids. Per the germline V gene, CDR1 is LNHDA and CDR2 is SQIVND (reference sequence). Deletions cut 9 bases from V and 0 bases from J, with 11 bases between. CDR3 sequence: CASRPGNQETQYF. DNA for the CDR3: TGTGCCAGCAGGCCGGGAAACCAAGAGACCCAGTACTTC.

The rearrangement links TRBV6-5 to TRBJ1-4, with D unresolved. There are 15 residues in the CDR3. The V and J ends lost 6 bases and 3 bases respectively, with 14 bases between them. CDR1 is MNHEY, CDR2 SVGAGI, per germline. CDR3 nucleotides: TGTGCCAGCAGGGAGATAAGGGTTCCTAATGAAAAACTGTTTTTT. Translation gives CASREIRVPNEKLFF.

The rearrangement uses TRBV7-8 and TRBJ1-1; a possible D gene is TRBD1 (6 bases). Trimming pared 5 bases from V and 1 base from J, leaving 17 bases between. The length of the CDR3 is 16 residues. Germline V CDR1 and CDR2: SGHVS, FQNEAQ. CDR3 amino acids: CASSHPQGKGNTEAFF. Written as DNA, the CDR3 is TGTGCCAGCAGCCACCCACAGGGAAAGGGGAACACTGAAGCTTTCTTT.

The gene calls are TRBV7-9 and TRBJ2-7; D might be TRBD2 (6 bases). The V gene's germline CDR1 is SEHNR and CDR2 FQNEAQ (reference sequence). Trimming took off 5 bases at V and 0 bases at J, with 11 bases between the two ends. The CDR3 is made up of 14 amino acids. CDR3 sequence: CASSRPGGSYEQYF. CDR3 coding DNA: TGTGCCAGCAGCCGCCCCGGGGGCTCCTACGAGCAGTACTTC. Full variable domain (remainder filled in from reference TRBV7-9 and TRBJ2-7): DTGVSQNPRHKITKRGQNVTFRCDPISEHNRLYWYRQTLGQGPEFLTYFQNEAQLEKSRLLSDRFSAERPKGSFSTLEIQRTEQGDSAMYLCASSRPGGSYEQYFGPGTRLTVT.

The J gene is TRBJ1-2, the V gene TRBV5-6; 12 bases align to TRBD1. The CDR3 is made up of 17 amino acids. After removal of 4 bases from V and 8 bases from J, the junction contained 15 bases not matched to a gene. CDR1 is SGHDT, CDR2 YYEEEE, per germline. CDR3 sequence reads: CASSDGTGGARYGGYTF. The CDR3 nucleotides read TGTGCCAGCAGCGACGGGACAGGGGGCGCGAGGTACGGAGGCTACACCTTC.

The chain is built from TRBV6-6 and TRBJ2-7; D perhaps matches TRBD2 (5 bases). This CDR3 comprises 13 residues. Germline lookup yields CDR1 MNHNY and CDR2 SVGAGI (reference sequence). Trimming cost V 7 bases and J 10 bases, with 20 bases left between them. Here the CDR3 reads CASTAKAGRVQYF. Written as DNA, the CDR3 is TGTGCCAGCACCGCGAAAGCCGGGCGGGTACAGTACTTC.

The CDR3 loop reads CASSQGAGGRTDTQYF. Written as DNA, the CDR3 is TGCGCCAGCAGCCAAGGGGCAGGGGGGCGCACAGATACGCAGTATTTT. V and J are TRBV4-3 and TRBJ2-3; maybe TRBD1 (7 bases). Trimming pared 1 base from V and 1 base from J, leaving 12 bases between. The CDR3 runs to 16 residues. Germline CDR1 is LGHNA and CDR2 is YSLEER.